These 20 T cell receptor beta chains came from one sample sequenced in a study of glioma-infiltrating T cells. TCR alpha and beta CDR3 regions were amplified from RNA using iRepertoire nested multiplex PCR. In TCRdb, the multiplex PCR reads were re-called with MiXCR into one record per CDR3 protein. The data contain 44,000 or so distinct CDR3 sequences, more than 20% of them seen just once; the ten biggest clones take up around 5.8%. The sample comprised glioma tissue, nonneoplastic brain tissue, or PBMCs (not recorded which). The receptors derive from a human donor with low-grade glioma or glioblastoma, undergoing nonglioma brain surgery, or in good health (not recorded which).

This clonotype was observed a few times. CDR3 sequence: CSVVVYQNNEQFF. DNA for the CDR3: TGCAGCGTTGTGGTATACCAGAACAATGAGCAGTTCTTC. The chain is built from TRBV29-1 and TRBJ2-1; D remains unclear. Germline values: CDR1 SQVTM, CDR2 ANQGSEA. Trimming shortened V by 4 bases and J by 5 bases, and 12 bases separated the two germline ends. CDR3 length: 13 residues.

Details on this clonotype: Since a much larger clone is just one base distant, this may be a read error. This chain links TRBV3-1 with TRBJ1-3; D remains ambiguous. The length of the CDR3 is 15 residues. CDR1 is LGHDT, CDR2 YNNKEL, per germline (reference sequence). The CDR3: CASSSGPFSGNAIYF. The CDR3 DNA is TGTGCCAGCAGTTCCGGACCGTTCTCTGGAAACGCCATATATTTT. The variable domain in full, completed from reference TRBV3-1 and TRBJ1-3, reads DTAVSQTPKYLVTQMGNDKSIKCEQNLGHDTMYWYKQDSKKFLKIMFSYNNKELIINETVPNRFSPKSPDKAHLNLHINSLELGDSAVYFCASSSGPFSGNAIYFGEGSWLTVV.

This clonotype was counted many times. This chain uses TRBV27 with TRBJ2-2, with D perhaps TRBD1 (5 bases). Germline CDR1 reads MNHEY; CDR2 reads SMNVEV (reference sequence). The germline V and J ends were trimmed by 2 bases and 3 bases, with 16 bases remaining between them. The CDR3 totals 17 residues. CDR3 amino acids: CASSLTGRRVDTGELFF. In DNA, the CDR3 is TGTGCCAGCAGTTTAACAGGACGTAGAGTTGACACCGGGGAGCTGTTTTTT.

This clonotype is medium-sized within its sample. The chain recombines TRBV20-1 with TRBJ2-1; 9 nucleotides align to TRBD2. The J segment lost 3 bases and the V segment lost 0 bases, leaving 3 bases of the junction unmatched. This CDR3 contains 15 residues. Germline CDR1 is DFQATT and CDR2 is SNEGSKA (reference sequence). CDR3 residues: CSAREEAGGYNEQFF. Written as DNA, the CDR3 is TGCAGTGCTAGAGAGGAAGCGGGAGGCTACAATGAGCAGTTCTTC.

This clonotype was recorded many times. The rearrangement links TRBV2 to TRBJ2-7, with TRBD1 identical over 8 bases. Germline loops: CDR1 SNHLY, CDR2 FYNNEI. After removal of 3 bases from V and 6 bases from J, the junction contained 10 bases not matched to a gene. The CDR3 runs to 15 residues. DNA of the CDR3: TGTGCCAGCAGTGATCCCGCCAGGGGGCTGGTCGAGCAGTACTTC. Translating it yields CASSDPARGLVEQYF.

The table lists this clonotype with many counts. Here the CDR3 reads CASSLDRINQPQHF. As DNA, the CDR3 is TGCGCCAGCAGCCTGGACAGGATAAATCAGCCCCAGCATTTT. V is TRBV4-1 and J is TRBJ1-5; TRBD1 agrees at 7 bases. Trimming removed 4 bases from V and 4 bases from J; junction bases left unmatched: 4. Looked up from germline, CDR1 is MGHRA and CDR2 is YSYEKL. This CDR3 is built from 14 residues.

In this sample, this clonotype turned up many times. V gene TRBV12-3 or TRBV12-4 combines with J gene TRBJ2-3; 12 nucleotides line up with TRBD2. Losses at the gene ends were 5 bases for V and 2 bases for J; bases not matched to a gene: 8. The CDR3 spans 17 residues. The CDR3: CASSPGTSGLITDTQYF. CDR3 bases: TGTGCCAGCAGTCCCGGGACTAGCGGGCTGATCACAGATACGCAGTATTTT.

This clonotype was picked up many times. This chain links TRBV28 with TRBJ1-1; D unresolved. Germline assignment: CDR1 MDHEN and CDR2 SYDVKM. The CDR3 is 11 residues long. Trimming took 3 bases from V and 7 from J, leaving 6 bases between them. CDR3 loop: CASSFSGEAFF. In nucleotides, the CDR3 is TGTGCCAGCAGTTTTAGTGGTGAAGCTTTCTTT.

This clonotype was seen repeatedly, ten times or more. The rearrangement joins TRBV19 to TRBJ2-7, with D maybe TRBD2 (5 bases). CDR3 length: 14 amino acids. Trimming removed 5 bases from V and 0 bases from J, with 11 bases in between. The germline V gene encodes CDR1 LNHDA and CDR2 SQIVND (reference sequence). The CDR3 protein is CASSPDGSSYEQYF. The CDR3 nucleotides read TGTGCCAGTAGTCCGGATGGGAGCTCCTACGAGCAGTACTTC.

This clonotype is medium-sized within its sample. The rearrangement uses TRBV27 and TRBJ2-7; TRBD1 or TRBD2 may be the D gene (5 bases each). Germline CDR1 and CDR2: MNHEY and SMNVEV (reference sequence). The length of the CDR3 is 14 residues. Trimming shortened V by 6 bases and J by 1 base, and 13 bases separated the two germline ends. The CDR3 DNA follows: TGTGCCAGCAGCCAAAGGGACGGATCCTACGAGCAGTACGTC. Translated: CASSQRDGSYEQYV.

This clonotype was seen ten or more times. The chain combines TRBV20-1 with TRBJ2-7; 13 positions match TRBD2. The CDR3 is 15 residues long. CDR1 is DFQATT and CDR2 is SNEGSKA in the germline V gene (reference sequence). V was clipped by 5 bases and J by 2 bases; unmatched bases: 6. CDR3 loop: CSARTSGSSAYEQYF. CDR3 nucleotide sequence: TGCAGTGCTCGGACTAGCGGGAGTAGTGCCTACGAGCAGTACTTC.

Of note for this clonotype: A clone one base away is much larger, so this may be a read error. The chain couples TRBV5-4 to TRBJ2-7; 9 positions agree with TRBD1. Trimming at V came to 4 bases and at J to 3 bases, leaving 5 bases not matched to a gene. Germline V gene lookup returns CDR1 SGHNT and CDR2 YYREEE (reference sequence). The CDR3 has 14 amino acids. CDR3 DNA: TGTGCCAGCAGCCAACAGGGGGCTTTCTACGAGCAGTACTTC. Translation gives CASSQQGAFYEQYF.

This clonotype was observed a handful of times. This rearrangement joins TRBV11-2 to TRBJ1-4; 11 positions match TRBD1. In germline, CDR1 is SGHAT, CDR2 FQNNGV. The CDR3 runs 14 residues. Losses at the gene ends were 5 bases for V and 7 bases for J; bases not matched to a gene: 3. This CDR3 is CASSPGTGGEKLFF. In nucleotides, the CDR3 is TGTGCCAGCAGCCCCGGGACAGGGGGTGAAAAACTGTTTTTT.

This sequence joins TRBV5-4 and TRBJ2-1; TRBD2 matches at 11 bases. Germline values: CDR1 SGHNT, CDR2 YYREEE (reference sequence). The CDR3 runs 16 residues. Losses at the gene ends were 0 bases for V and 7 bases for J; bases not matched to a gene: 6. Here the CDR3 DNA reads TGTGCCAGCAGCTTGGCGGTACTAGCGGGAGTGAATGAGCAGTTCTTC. Translating gives CASSLAVLAGVNEQFF.

At least ten counts were recorded for this clonotype. The rearrangement joins TRBV7-9 to TRBJ2-3, with 13 bases identical to TRBD2. V lost 2 bases to trimming and J lost 8 bases; unmatched junction nucleotides: 10. Germline V gene lookup returns CDR1 SEHNR and CDR2 FQNEAQ (reference sequence). This CDR3 spans 17 amino acids. CDR3 region: CASSLWTSGGPSGTQYF. In DNA form, the CDR3 reads TGTGCCAGCAGCTTATGGACTAGCGGGGGACCGAGTGGTACGCAGTATTTT.

This clonotype was counted many times. The genes are TRBV2 and TRBJ2-5; TRBD1 aligns across 9 bases. The trim removed 3 bases at V and 3 bases at J, leaving 5 bases unmatched. The CDR3 runs to 15 residues. Germline V gene lookup returns CDR1 SNHLY and CDR2 FYNNEI. CDR3 in amino acids: CASSETDRGEETQYF. CDR3 DNA: TGTGCCAGCAGTGAGACGGACAGGGGCGAAGAGACCCAGTACTTC.

In the case of this clonotype: Relative to the germline gene, one junction end is altered; a read error may explain this. The rearrangement joins TRBV28 to TRBJ1-4; D not resolved. Germline lookup yields CDR1 MDHEN and CDR2 SYDVKM. This CDR3 comprises 14 residues. The CDR3 nucleotides are TGTGCCAGGAGTTTTTACGGGGTGGATGAAAAGCTGTTTTTT. This sequence encodes CARSFYGVDEKLFF.

This clonotype was found many times. The chain uses TRBV6-1 and TRBJ2-7; D gene ambiguous. The V end lost 6 bases, the J end lost 7 bases, and 13 bases lay between the germline ends. This CDR3 comprises 12 residues. CDR1 MNHNS and CDR2 SASEGT come from the germline V gene. As DNA, the CDR3 is TGTGCCAGCAGCACTGTGGATTGGGAGCAGTACTTC. Protein sequence: CASSTVDWEQYF.

This clonotype was detected many times. The chain is built from TRBV19 and TRBJ2-7; maybe TRBD1 (6 bases). Trimming shortened V by 6 bases and J by 5 bases, and 20 bases separated the two germline ends. This CDR3 comprises 15 residues. Germline-derived CDR1 and CDR2 are LNHDA and SQIVND (reference sequence). The chain's CDR3 is CASRAGEAGVHEQYF. The CDR3 coding sequence is TGTGCCAGTAGGGCAGGGGAAGCCGGGGTCCACGAGCAGTACTTC.

The chain uses TRBV9 and TRBJ1-1; TRBD1 is a possible D gene (5 bases). The CDR3 spans 15 residues. Germline lookup yields CDR1 SGDLS and CDR2 YYNGEE. V lost 0 bases, J lost 1 base, and 10 bases lay in between. The CDR3 sequence is CASSVVPTANTEAFF. The CDR3 nucleotides are TGTGCCAGCAGCGTAGTTCCGACAGCGAACACTGAAGCTTTCTTT. The full variable domain, its missing parts supplied by reference TRBV9 and TRBJ1-1, is DSGVTQTPKHLITATGQRVTLRCSPRSGDLSVYWYQQSLDQGLQFLIQYYNGEERAKGNILERFSAQQFPDLHSELNLSSLELGDSALYFCASSVVPTANTEAFFGQGTRLTVV.